These T cell receptor beta chains were read from a single sample in a study of graft-versus-host responses after intestinal transplantation. Assay used: immunoSEQ multiplex PCR; TCRdb lists only in-frame clones, some missing. This table holds approximately 12,000 clones, around four fifths found once. The sequencing used ileum tissue, collected 23 days after intestinal transplant. Every receptor here comes from a human patient who received an intestinal transplant, so some T cells may come from the graft donor. CDR3s include the opening cysteine and the closing phenylalanine or tryptophan. A D gene is named only where the DNA matches it firmly. Where a row states a size, it is once, few, many or the class of an expanded clone; other rows omit it.

v_call: TRBV13; j_call: TRBJ2-7; clone_size: NA; d_call: TRBD2; cdr3_aa: CASSESSSGRGEQYF; cdr3_nt: TGTGCCAGCAGCGAGTCCTCTAGCGGGAGGGGCGAGCAGTACTTC
v_call: TRBV15; j_call: TRBJ2-6; clone_size: few; d_call: NA; cdr3_aa: CATSRAIYGANVLTF; cdr3_nt: TGTGCCACCAGCAGAGCGATCTATGGGGCCAACGTCCTGACTTTC
v_call: TRBV9; j_call: TRBJ2-7; clone_size: NA; d_call: TRBD1; cdr3_aa: CASSVAVQGARDEQYF; cdr3_nt: TGTGCCAGCAGCGTAGCGGTGCAGGGGGCAAGGGACGAGCAGTACTTC
v_call: TRBV28; j_call: TRBJ2-7; clone_size: NA; d_call: NA; cdr3_aa: CASSFLASTYEQYF; cdr3_nt: TGTGCCAGCAGTTTTCTAGCGAGTACCTACGAGCAGTACTTC
v_call: TRBV6-5; j_call: TRBJ2-2; clone_size: NA; d_call: NA; cdr3_aa: CASSYSRGEGAGELFF; cdr3_nt: TGTGCCAGCAGTTACTCACGCGGGGAGGGGGCCGGGGAGCTGTTTTTT
v_call: TRBV5-5; j_call: TRBJ1-5; clone_size: NA; d_call: NA; cdr3_aa: CASSGGTGYNQPQHF; cdr3_nt: TGTGCCAGCAGCGGGGGGACGGGTTACAATCAGCCCCAGCATTTT
v_call: TRBV29-1; j_call: TRBJ2-7; clone_size: NA; d_call: NA; cdr3_aa: CSVVSYEQYF; cdr3_nt: TGCAGCGTTGTCTCCTACGAGCAGTACTTC
v_call: TRBV14; j_call: TRBJ1-2; clone_size: NA; d_call: TRBD1; cdr3_aa: CASGRTGFGYTF; cdr3_nt: TGTGCCAGCGGCAGGACAGGGTTTGGCTACACCTTC
v_call: TRBV5-6; j_call: TRBJ1-5; clone_size: NA; d_call: NA; cdr3_aa: CASSLGWGRPQHF; cdr3_nt: TGTGCCAGCAGCTTGGGATGGGGTAGACCCCAGCATTTT
v_call: TRBV7-9; j_call: TRBJ1-2; clone_size: NA; d_call: NA; cdr3_aa: CASSSFDRILSYGYTF; cdr3_nt: TGTGCCAGCAGCTCATTCGACAGAATCCTCTCCTATGGCTACACCTTC
v_call: TRBV7-9; j_call: TRBJ2-3; clone_size: once; d_call: NA; cdr3_aa: CAREDLTDTQYF; cdr3_nt: TGTGCCAGAGAGGACCTCACAGATACGCAGTATTTT
v_call: TRBV5-1; j_call: TRBJ2-7; clone_size: NA; d_call: TRBD2; cdr3_aa: CASSLAGSGRIEQYF; cdr3_nt: TGCGCCAGCAGCTTGGCCGGTAGCGGGAGGATCGAGCAGTACTTC
v_call: TRBV5-1; j_call: TRBJ2-3; clone_size: few; d_call: TRBD1; cdr3_aa: CASSSKTGTHKDTQYF; cdr3_nt: TGCGCCAGCAGCTCAAAGACAGGGACACACAAGGATACGCAGTATTTT
v_call: TRBV28; j_call: TRBJ1-2; clone_size: NA; d_call: NA; cdr3_aa: CASSFLQYGYTF; cdr3_nt: TGTGCCAGCAGTTTCCTACAGTATGGCTACACCTTC
v_call: TRBV11-2; j_call: TRBJ2-7; clone_size: NA; d_call: NA; cdr3_aa: CASSLRGLAGTYEQYF; cdr3_nt: TGTGCCAGCAGCCTAAGGGGCCTGGCAGGGACCTACGAGCAGTACTTC
v_call: TRBV30; j_call: TRBJ2-4; clone_size: once; d_call: NA; cdr3_aa: CAWRPEPTLAKNIQYF; cdr3_nt: TGTGCCTGGAGGCCGGAGCCCACCCTCGCCAAAAACATTCAGTACTTC
v_call: TRBV6-5; j_call: TRBJ2-1; clone_size: NA; d_call: TRBD1; cdr3_aa: CASRPGQGNYNEQFF; cdr3_nt: TGTGCCAGCAGACCCGGACAGGGGAATTACAATGAGCAGTTCTTC
v_call: TRBV27; j_call: TRBJ2-7; clone_size: NA; d_call: TRBD1; cdr3_aa: CASTTLTGNSYEQYF; cdr3_nt: TGTGCCAGCACCACCTTGACAGGGAACTCCTACGAGCAGTACTTC
v_call: TRBV6-1; j_call: TRBJ2-7; clone_size: NA; d_call: NA; cdr3_aa: CASRGVGSSYEQYF; cdr3_nt: TGTGCCAGCAGGGGGGTGGGAAGCTCCTACGAGCAGTACTTC
v_call: TRBV27; j_call: TRBJ2-7; clone_size: medium-sized; d_call: NA; cdr3_aa: CASSYSSQFYEQYF; cdr3_nt: TGTGCCAGCAGTTATAGCAGCCAATTCTACGAGCAGTACTTC
v_call: TRBV30; j_call: TRBJ2-1; clone_size: NA; d_call: NA; cdr3_aa: CAWSISLTYNEQFF; cdr3_nt: TGTGCCTGGAGTATTAGCCTTACCTACAATGAGCAGTTCTTC
v_call: TRBV19; j_call: TRBJ1-2; clone_size: once; d_call: NA; cdr3_aa: CASSKGHYGYTF; cdr3_nt: TGTGCCAGTAGTAAAGGACACTATGGCTACACCTTC
v_call: TRBV19; j_call: TRBJ2-1; clone_size: NA; d_call: TRBD1; cdr3_aa: CASSTIPHRGMRNEQFF; cdr3_nt: TGTGCCAGTAGTACAATTCCCCACAGGGGTATGAGGAATGAGCAGTTCTTC
v_call: TRBV11-1; j_call: TRBJ2-2; clone_size: NA; d_call: NA; cdr3_aa: CASSFPQDRVLGELFF; cdr3_nt: TGTGCCAGCAGCTTCCCCCAGGACCGGGTCCTCGGGGAGCTGTTTTTT
v_call: TRBV4-3; j_call: TRBJ2-5; clone_size: NA; d_call: NA; cdr3_aa: CASSPDTIETQYF; cdr3_nt: TGCGCCAGCAGCCCCGACACCATAGAGACCCAGTACTTC
v_call: TRBV4-1; j_call: TRBJ2-1; clone_size: NA; d_call: TRBD2; cdr3_aa: CASSHDPGLAGNEQFF; cdr3_nt: TGCGCCAGCAGCCATGACCCGGGACTAGCGGGCAATGAGCAGTTCTTC
v_call: TRBV9; j_call: TRBJ2-7; clone_size: NA; d_call: NA; cdr3_aa: CASGVGELRWCEQYF; cdr3_nt: TGTGCCAGCGGCGTAGGAGAACTCCGATGGTGCGAGCAGTACTTC
v_call: TRBV5-4; j_call: TRBJ2-2; clone_size: NA; d_call: TRBD1; cdr3_aa: CASSPDRGELFF; cdr3_nt: TGTGCCAGCAGCCCGGACAGGGGAGAGCTGTTTTTT
v_call: TRBV27; j_call: TRBJ1-1; clone_size: NA; d_call: TRBD1; cdr3_aa: CASSWTRDRGMNTEAFF; cdr3_nt: TGTGCCAGCAGTTGGACTCGGGACAGGGGGATGAACACTGAAGCTTTCTTT
v_call: TRBV7-7; j_call: TRBJ2-1; clone_size: NA; d_call: TRBD2; cdr3_aa: CASSSMPSGGSYNEQFF; cdr3_nt: TGTGCTAGCAGCTCCATGCCGAGCGGGGGCTCCTACAATGAGCAGTTCTTC
v_call: TRBV7-2; j_call: TRBJ2-1; clone_size: few; d_call: TRBD2; cdr3_aa: CASSPGLAGVNEQFF; cdr3_nt: TGTGCCAGCAGCCCGGGACTAGCGGGAGTCAATGAGCAGTTCTTC
v_call: TRBV11-2; j_call: TRBJ2-7; clone_size: NA; d_call: NA; cdr3_aa: CASSDRGVRGEQYF; cdr3_nt: TGTGCCAGCAGCGACCGAGGGGTGCGGGGCGAGCAGTACTTC
v_call: TRBV5-4; j_call: TRBJ2-4; clone_size: NA; d_call: NA; cdr3_aa: CASSPSGEGKNIQYF; cdr3_nt: TGTGCCAGCAGCCCCTCGGGAGAGGGTAAGAACATTCAGTACTTC
v_call: TRBV10-2; j_call: TRBJ2-7; clone_size: NA; d_call: NA; cdr3_aa: CASSESTGGSAGTYEQYF; cdr3_nt: TGCGCCAGCAGTGAGTCGACAGGCGGGTCAGCGGGAACCTACGAGCAGTACTTC
v_call: TRBV28; j_call: TRBJ1-2; clone_size: NA; d_call: TRBD1; cdr3_aa: CASSLRDRGGYTF; cdr3_nt: TGTGCCAGCAGCCTCCGGGACAGGGGTGGCTACACCTTC
v_call: TRBV7-6; j_call: TRBJ2-7; clone_size: NA; d_call: NA; cdr3_aa: CASSLGKYEQYF; cdr3_nt: TGTGCCAGCAGCTTAGGTAAATACGAGCAGTACTTC
v_call: TRBV6-1; j_call: TRBJ2-7; clone_size: NA; d_call: NA; cdr3_aa: CASTYRGLGEQYF; cdr3_nt: TGTGCCAGCACCTACAGGGGACTCGGCGAGCAGTACTTC
v_call: TRBV19; j_call: TRBJ1-1; clone_size: NA; d_call: NA; cdr3_aa: CASSILGYTEAFF; cdr3_nt: TGTGCCAGTAGTATATTGGGTTACACTGAAGCTTTCTTT
v_call: TRBV7-9; j_call: TRBJ1-3; clone_size: few; d_call: NA; cdr3_aa: CASSLGWGSSGNTIYF; cdr3_nt: TGTGCCAGCAGCTTAGGGTGGGGAAGCTCTGGAAACACCATATATTTT
v_call: TRBV6-1; j_call: TRBJ2-7; clone_size: once; d_call: NA; cdr3_aa: CASSYFHEQYF; cdr3_nt: TGTGCCAGCAGTTATTTCCACGAGCAGTACTTC
v_call: TRBV4-2; j_call: TRBJ2-5; clone_size: NA; d_call: TRBD2; cdr3_aa: CASSHPRRGIETQYF; cdr3_nt: TGTGCCAGCAGCCACCCCAGGCGGGGGATCGAGACCCAGTACTTC
v_call: TRBV10-2; j_call: TRBJ2-1; clone_size: once; d_call: NA; cdr3_aa: CASRDLSSYNEQFF; cdr3_nt: TGCGCCAGCAGGGACTTGAGCTCCTACAATGAGCAGTTCTTC
v_call: TRBV4-2; j_call: TRBJ1-5; clone_size: NA; d_call: TRBD1; cdr3_aa: CASSYRGSNQPQHF; cdr3_nt: TGTGCCAGCAGCTACAGGGGAAGCAATCAGCCCCAGCATTTT
v_call: TRBV9; j_call: TRBJ2-4; clone_size: NA; d_call: TRBD2; cdr3_aa: CASSVELSLAGGVKYF; cdr3_nt: TGTGCCAGCAGCGTAGAACTAAGCCTAGCGGGAGGGGTTAAGTACTTC
v_call: TRBV19; j_call: TRBJ1-1; clone_size: NA; d_call: TRBD1; cdr3_aa: CASSKTGGLLSEAFF; cdr3_nt: TGTGCCAGTAGTAAGACAGGGGGTTTACTGTCGGAAGCTTTCTTT